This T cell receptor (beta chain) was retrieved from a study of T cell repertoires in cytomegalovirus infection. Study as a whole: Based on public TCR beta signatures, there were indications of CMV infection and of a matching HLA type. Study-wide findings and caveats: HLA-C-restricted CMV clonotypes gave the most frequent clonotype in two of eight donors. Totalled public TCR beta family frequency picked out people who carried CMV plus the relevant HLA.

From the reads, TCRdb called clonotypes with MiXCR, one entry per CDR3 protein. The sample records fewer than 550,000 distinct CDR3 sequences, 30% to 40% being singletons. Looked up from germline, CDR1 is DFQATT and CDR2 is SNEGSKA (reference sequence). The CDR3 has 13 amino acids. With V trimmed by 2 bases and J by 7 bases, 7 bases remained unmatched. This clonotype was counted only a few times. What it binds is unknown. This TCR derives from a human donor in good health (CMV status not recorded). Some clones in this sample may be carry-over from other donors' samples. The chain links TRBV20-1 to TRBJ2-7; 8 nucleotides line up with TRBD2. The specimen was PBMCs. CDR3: CSARSTSVWEQYF. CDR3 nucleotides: TGCAGTGCTAGATCGACTAGCGTATGGGAGCAGTACTTC.